The 11 T cell receptor beta chains listed next were all sequenced from one sample in a study of CD8 T cells in Susac syndrome. Reverse transcription of about 0.5 to 1 ug RNA was carried out with random hexamers. TCRdb recomputed calls from the immunoSEQ multiplex PCR reads with MiXCR, one row per CDR3 protein. The sample gives a few hundred thousand distinct CDR3 sequences, roughly 95% of which show up once; roughly 0.072% is in the top ten. The specimen sequenced was CD4+ T cells from PBMCs. These receptors all stem from a human donor with multiple sclerosis.

This chain joins TRBV9 and TRBJ2-5; D unresolved. This CDR3 spans 13 amino acids. Per the germline V gene, CDR1 is SGDLS and CDR2 is YYNGEE. The V end was cut by 2 bases, the J end by 5 bases, with 10 bases between. The CDR3 DNA sequence: TGTGCCAGCAGCGTCCTAGTCGGCGAGACCCAGTACTTC. Translated: CASSVLVGETQYF.

The rearrangement links TRBV20-1 to TRBJ1-5, with D unclear. V lost 8 bases, J lost 5 bases, and 25 bases lay in between. The length of the CDR3 is 16 residues. The germline CDR1 and CDR2 sequences are DFQATT and SNEGSKA (reference sequence). CDR3 in DNA: TGCAGTACGCTAGGTTGGCGGTCGGGTTACGATCAGCCCCAGCATTTT. Translation gives CSTLGWRSGYDQPQHF.

In this sample, this clonotype turned up a few times. The chain employs TRBV14 and TRBJ1-1; a possible D gene is TRBD1 (6 bases). V was trimmed by 1 base and J by 1 base, leaving 10 bases between them. CDR3 length equals 15 residues. Germline V CDR1 and CDR2: SGHDN, FVKESK. The DNA for the CDR3 is TGTGCCAGCAGCCAAGTTGGCAGGGGGAACACTGAAGCTTTCTTT. Translated: CASSQVGRGNTEAFF.

The V call is TRBV7-9, the J call TRBJ1-1; D is undetermined. CDR1 is SEHNR, CDR2 FQNEAQ, per germline (reference sequence). This CDR3 contains 14 residues. Trimming stripped 5 bases from V and 1 base from J, with 11 bases between. The CDR3 sequence: CASSLGSPNTEAFF. In nucleotides, the CDR3 is TGTGCCAGCAGCCTTGGTTCCCCGAACACTGAAGCTTTCTTT.

This clonotype occurred once. The rearrangement uses TRBV25-1 and TRBJ2-1, with 9 positions matching TRBD1. The germline V gene has CDR1 MGHDK and CDR2 SYGVNS. V shed 8 bases and J 4 bases; nucleotides not matched to a gene: 3. This CDR3 region has 13 residues. The CDR3 spells CASVGTGYNEQFF. In DNA form, the CDR3 reads TGTGCCAGCGTGGGGACAGGGTACAATGAGCAGTTCTTC.

The chain joins TRBV25-1 to TRBJ1-1; D not certain. The CDR3 has 11 amino acids. With 6 bases removed from V and 7 bases from J, the gap between germline ends came to 9 bases. CDR1 is MGHDK, CDR2 SYGVNS, per germline. As DNA, the CDR3 is TGTGCCAGCAGGCCAGACAATGAAGCTTTCTTT. It codes for CASRPDNEAFF.

V gene TRBV3-1 combines with J gene TRBJ2-3, with D perhaps TRBD1 or TRBD2 (5 bases each). From germline, CDR1 is LGHDT and CDR2 YNNKEL (reference sequence). The V end lost 6 bases, the J end lost 1 base, and 11 bases lay between the germline ends. This CDR3 spans 14 amino acids. The CDR3 sequence is CASRGMGGTDTQYF. For the CDR3, the DNA is TGTGCCAGCAGGGGCATGGGGGGCACAGATACGCAGTATTTT.

The gene calls are TRBV30 and TRBJ1-3; D call uncertain. V lost 3 bases and J lost 4, with 10 bases in between. The CDR3 sequence is 13 residues long. Germline V gene sequence: CDR1 GTSNPN, CDR2 SVGIG (reference sequence). Here the CDR3 DNA reads TGTGCCTGGAGGATAACGGGAGGAAACACCATATATTTT. It translates to CAWRITGGNTIYF.

The chain carries TRBV11-2 and TRBJ2-7; 7 bases are shared with TRBD1. The CDR3 runs to 16 residues. The ends lost 4 bases at V and 5 bases at J; junction bases unmatched: 14. The germline V gene encodes CDR1 SGHAT and CDR2 FQNNGV. The CDR3 reads CASSSITGQGVHEQYF. CDR3 in DNA: TGTGCCAGCAGCTCCATTACTGGGCAGGGGGTCCACGAGCAGTACTTC.

V usage is TRBV6-2 or TRBV6-3 and J usage is TRBJ2-2; 11 nucleotides line up with TRBD2. J lost 4 bases, V lost 7 bases, and 8 bases had no gene match. Germline loops: CDR1 MNHEY, CDR2 SVGEGT. This CDR3 is 16 amino acids long. CDR3 amino acids: CASTPSGRISTGELFF. CDR3 nucleotide sequence: TGTGCCAGCACACCTAGCGGGAGGATCAGCACCGGGGAGCTGTTTTTT.

This chain uses TRBV3-1 with TRBJ2-5; D is ambiguous. From germline, CDR1 is LGHDT and CDR2 YNNKEL (reference sequence). Trimming removed 0 bases at V and 2 bases at J, with 7 bases between. This CDR3 has 14 residues. The CDR3 DNA follows: TGTGCCAGCAGCCAAGATCTCCGACAAGAGACCCAGTACTTC. This translates into CASSQDLRQETQYF.